This T cell receptor beta chain stems from a study of T cell responses to AZD1222 COVID-19 vaccine. Findings and caveats of the study: Regions left unmutated in variants are reportedly the target of nearly half of spike-specific TCRs. Spike-wide coverage was observed for vaccine-associated CD4 TCRs, with dominant responses at 160-218 and 743-854. Females made up more of the donors, who were largely white British, and clonal diversity may have come out too low. Recipients of two AZD1222 doses showed rising Spike-specific TCR breadth and depth.

To note about this clone: What it binds is not known.

V trimming: 5 bases; J trimming: 4 bases; junction bases outside the gene matches: 6. Looked up from germline, CDR1 is LNHDA and CDR2 is SQIVND (reference sequence). CDR3 size: 14 residues. Sequenced by immunoSEQ multiplex PCR; TCRdb stores in-frame clones only, minus some. The repertoire holds roughly 120,000 clones, just over 85% seen once, with approximately 18% in the top ten. The clonotype comes from an adult in good health. J is TRBJ2-7 and V is TRBV19, with 9 bases identical to TRBD1. Sequences were derived from peripheral blood, sampled on day 0 of MenACWY control vaccination. CDR3 amino acids: CASSPWTGEYEQYF. For the CDR3, the DNA is TGTGCCAGTAGTCCATGGACAGGGGAGTACGAGCAGTACTTC.